What follows are 5 T cell receptor beta chains derived from one specimen sequenced in a study of patients and donors after allogeneic stem cell transplantation. TCRdb fed the RT-PCR reads into MiXCR, producing one record per CDR3 protein. The table has some 960,000 distinct CDR3 sequences, roughly 17% seen once; the top ten hold around 6%. Material: blood, either unsorted or a sorted T cell fraction (not recorded which). The receptors here all came from a human donor who was either an allogeneic HSCT recipient or a stem cell or donor lymphocyte infusion donor (not recorded which). It is not recorded whose cells these are; they may come from a transplant donor.

This clonotype was counted between two and nine times. The rearrangement joins TRBV20-1 to TRBJ2-1; D is perhaps TRBD2 (7 bases). CDR3 size: 14 residues. With 1 base removed from V and 14 bases from J, the gap between germline ends came to 21 bases. CDR1 and CDR2 from the germline V gene are DFQATT and SNEGSKA (reference sequence). In nucleotides, the CDR3 is TGCAGTGCTAGAGTTGGGGGGGCCGTATGGTTGGAGTTCTTC. Amino acids: CSARVGGAVWLEFF.

This clonotype was counted only a few times. J is TRBJ2-3 and V is TRBV29-1; 13 nucleotides align to TRBD2. Germline lookup yields CDR1 SQVTM and CDR2 ANQGSEA. This CDR3 has 13 residues. V dropped 6 bases and J dropped 6; count of bases not matched to a gene: 3. The DNA of the CDR3 is TGCAGCGTATGGACTAGCGGGAGTGATACGCAGTATTTT. Translation gives CSVWTSGSDTQYF.

This clonotype was detected only a few times. The chain recombines TRBV20-1 with TRBJ2-3, with TRBD2 identical over 7 bases. CDR3 size: 13 residues. Germline trimming cut 8 bases from V and 4 bases from J; bases unmatched to any gene: 9. CDR1 and CDR2 from the germline V gene are DFQATT and SNEGSKA (reference sequence). The CDR3, as DNA: TGCAGTAGTGGGGGGGGACGGCCAGATACGCAGTATTTT. This encodes CSSGGGRPDTQYF.

The chain combines TRBV28 with TRBJ1-3; D is ambiguous. Germline V CDR1 and CDR2: MDHEN, SYDVKM. This CDR3 is built from 15 residues. The V end lost 5 bases, the J end lost 0 bases, and 11 bases lay between the germline ends. In DNA form, the CDR3 reads TGTGCCAGCAGTCCCGGACCGTACTCTGGAAACACCATATATTTT. Protein product: CASSPGPYSGNTIYF.

This clonotype was counted between two and nine times. The chain uses TRBV6-4 and TRBJ2-1, with D unclear. CDR1 and CDR2 (germline): MRHNA, SNTAGT. The CDR3 sequence is 12 residues long. Trimming pared 6 bases from V and 5 bases from J, leaving 8 bases between. The CDR3 here is CASSSSHNEQFF. The CDR3 DNA reads TGTGCCAGCAGCTCGTCCCACAATGAGCAGTTCTTC.